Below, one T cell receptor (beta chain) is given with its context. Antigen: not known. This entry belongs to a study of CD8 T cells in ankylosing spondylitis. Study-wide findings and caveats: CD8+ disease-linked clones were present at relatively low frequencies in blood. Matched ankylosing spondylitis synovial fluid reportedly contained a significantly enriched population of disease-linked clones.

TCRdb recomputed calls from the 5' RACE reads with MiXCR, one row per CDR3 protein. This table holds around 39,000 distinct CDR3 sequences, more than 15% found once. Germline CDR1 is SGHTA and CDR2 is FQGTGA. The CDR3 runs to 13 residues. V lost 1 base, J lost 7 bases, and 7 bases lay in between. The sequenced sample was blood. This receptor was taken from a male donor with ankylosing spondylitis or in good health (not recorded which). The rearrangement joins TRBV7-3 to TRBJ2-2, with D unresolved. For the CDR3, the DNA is TGTGCCAGCAGCTTAAACTCTGGCGGGGAGCTGTTTTTT. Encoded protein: CASSLNSGGELFF.